This note documents a single TCR beta chain sequence. The antigen is undetermined. The table came from immunoSEQ multiplex PCR; TCRdb's copy has only in-frame clones and leaves some out. Of more than 90,000 clones listed, approximately 90% are singletons. This entry is derived from a study of Tregs in tolerant kidney transplant recipients. Study-level results: Findings come from small patient numbers and require larger validation.

Specimen: CD4+ T cells from blood. This sequence was found in a human donor in good health.

The CDR3 DNA sequence: TGTGCCAGTAGTCCCCTGGATGCCAAAAACATTCAGTACTTC. Translated, it gives CASSPLDAKNIQYF. The chain combines TRBV19 with TRBJ2-4; D is unclear. CDR1 and CDR2 (germline): LNHDA, SQIVND (reference sequence). The ends were cut back, 5 bases at V and 1 base at J, with 9 bases in the middle. The CDR3 has 14 residues.